This T cell receptor (beta chain) was captured by sequencing in a study of shared clonotypes between healthy human individuals. General study points: Few donors restricted represented genetic and exposure-history diversity. Across subsets, estimated richness was generally greater for naive than for memory populations.

The authors distributed each subset's genomic DNA evenly over several immunoSEQ plates. Original processing methods: Without quality scores, immunoSEQ junctional reads could not be filtered like full-length reads. Assay: immunoSEQ multiplex PCR; the TCRdb copy retains only in-frame clones and omits some. V, J and clone size reflect that table, while D and trimming were determined from the DNA. The sample lists roughly 2.2 million clones, around 93% occurring once. CDR3 size: 16 residues. Germline-derived CDR1 and CDR2 are SGHTA and FQGTGA. V was pared by 4 bases and J by 0 bases, with 10 bases between. With respect to this clone: Its antigen is not identified.

The V and J genes are TRBV7-3 and TRBJ2-6; D is undetermined. The sequenced sample consisted of naive CD4+ T cells from PBMCs. Regarding subset: CD45RA+ positively selected. The TCR sequence derives from a man aged 18-30 years in good health. Some clones in this sample may be carry-over from other donors' samples. The CDR3 loop reads CASSSSTSSGANVLTF. For the CDR3, the DNA is TGTGCCAGCAGCTCATCCACGAGCTCTGGGGCCAACGTCCTGACTTTC.